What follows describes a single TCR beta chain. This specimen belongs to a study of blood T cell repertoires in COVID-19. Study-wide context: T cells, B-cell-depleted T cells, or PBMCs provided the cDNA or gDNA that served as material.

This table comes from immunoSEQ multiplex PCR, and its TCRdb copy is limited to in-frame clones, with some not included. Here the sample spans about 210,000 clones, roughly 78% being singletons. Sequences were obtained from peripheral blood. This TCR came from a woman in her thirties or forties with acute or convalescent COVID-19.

This chain's CDR3 is CASSHTLTGTVDEQFF. The CDR3 DNA follows: TGTGCCAGCAGCCATACCCTTACCGGGACAGTGGATGAGCAGTTCTTC. The gene calls are TRBV6-6 and TRBJ2-1, with 7 bases that match TRBD1. The J segment lost 8 bases and the V segment lost 6 bases, leaving 16 bases of the junction unmatched. Germline V gene lookup returns CDR1 MNHNY and CDR2 SVGAGI (reference sequence). The CDR3 contains 16 residues.